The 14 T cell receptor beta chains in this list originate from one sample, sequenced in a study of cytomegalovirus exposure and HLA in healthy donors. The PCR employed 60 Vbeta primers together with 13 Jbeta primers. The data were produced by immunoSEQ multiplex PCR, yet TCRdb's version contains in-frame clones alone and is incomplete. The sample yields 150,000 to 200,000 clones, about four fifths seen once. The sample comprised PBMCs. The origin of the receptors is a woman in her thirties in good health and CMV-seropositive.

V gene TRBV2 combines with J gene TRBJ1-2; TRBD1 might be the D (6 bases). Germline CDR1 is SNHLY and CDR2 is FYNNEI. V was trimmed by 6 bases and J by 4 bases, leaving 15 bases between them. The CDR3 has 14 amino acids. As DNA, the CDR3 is TGTGCCAGCAGCCACAGGGAAGGGGGCTATGGCTACACCTTC. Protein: CASSHREGGYGYTF.

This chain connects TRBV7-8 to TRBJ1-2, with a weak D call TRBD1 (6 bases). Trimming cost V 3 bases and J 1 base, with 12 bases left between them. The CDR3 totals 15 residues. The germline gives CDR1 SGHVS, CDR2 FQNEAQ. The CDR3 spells CASSFGQQNNYGYTF. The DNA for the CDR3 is TGTGCCAGCAGCTTTGGACAGCAAAATAACTATGGCTACACCTTC.

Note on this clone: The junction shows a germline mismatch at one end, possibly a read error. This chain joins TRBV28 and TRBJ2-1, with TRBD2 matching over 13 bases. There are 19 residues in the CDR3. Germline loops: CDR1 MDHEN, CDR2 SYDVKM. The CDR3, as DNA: TGTGCCAGCAGTCCCCGATCATCGACTAGCGGGAGGCCCTACAGTGAGCAGTTCTTC. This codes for CASSPRSSTSGRPYSEQFF.

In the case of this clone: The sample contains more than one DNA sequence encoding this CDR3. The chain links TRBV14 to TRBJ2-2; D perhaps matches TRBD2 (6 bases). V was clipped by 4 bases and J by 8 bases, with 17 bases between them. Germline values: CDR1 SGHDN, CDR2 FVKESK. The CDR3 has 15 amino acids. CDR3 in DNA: TGTGCCAGCAGCCCCGGGGGTTTGAATACTGGGGAGCTGTTTTTT. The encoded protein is CASSPGGLNTGELFF.

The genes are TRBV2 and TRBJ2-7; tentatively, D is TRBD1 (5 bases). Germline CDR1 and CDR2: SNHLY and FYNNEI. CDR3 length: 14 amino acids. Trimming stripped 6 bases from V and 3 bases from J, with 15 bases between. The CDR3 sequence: CASRGHQKLYEQYF. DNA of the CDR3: TGTGCCAGCAGAGGACACCAAAAACTCTACGAGCAGTACTTC.

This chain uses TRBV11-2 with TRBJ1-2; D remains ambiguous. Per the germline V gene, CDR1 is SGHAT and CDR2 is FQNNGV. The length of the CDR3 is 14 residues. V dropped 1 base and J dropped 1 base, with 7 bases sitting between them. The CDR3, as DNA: TGTGCCAGCAGCTTAGTGCCGGGTAACTATGGCTACACCTTC. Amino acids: CASSLVPGNYGYTF.

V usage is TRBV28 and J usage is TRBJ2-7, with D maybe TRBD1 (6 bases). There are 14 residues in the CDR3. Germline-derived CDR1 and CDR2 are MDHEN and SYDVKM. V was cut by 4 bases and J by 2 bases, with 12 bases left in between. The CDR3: CASSSNRDPYEQYF. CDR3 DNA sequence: TGTGCCAGCAGTTCCAACAGGGACCCCTACGAGCAGTACTTC.

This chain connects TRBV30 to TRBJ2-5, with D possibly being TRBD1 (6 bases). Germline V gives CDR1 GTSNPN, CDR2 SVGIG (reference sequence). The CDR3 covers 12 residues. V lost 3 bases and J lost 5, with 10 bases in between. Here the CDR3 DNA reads TGTGCCTGGAGCACAGGGACGGAGACCCAGTACTTC. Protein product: CAWSTGTETQYF.

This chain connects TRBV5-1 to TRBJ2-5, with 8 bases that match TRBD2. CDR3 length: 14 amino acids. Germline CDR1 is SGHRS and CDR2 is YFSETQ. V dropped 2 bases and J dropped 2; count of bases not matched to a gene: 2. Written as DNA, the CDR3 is TGCGCCAGCAGCTTCGGGGGGGTACAAGAGACCCAGTACTTC. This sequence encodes CASSFGGVQETQYF.

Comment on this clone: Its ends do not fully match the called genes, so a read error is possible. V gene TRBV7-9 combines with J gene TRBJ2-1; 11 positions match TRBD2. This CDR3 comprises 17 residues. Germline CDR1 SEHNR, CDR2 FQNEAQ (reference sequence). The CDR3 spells CSSSLGPSGRSYNEQFF. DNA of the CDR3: TGTTCCAGCAGCTTAGGCCCTAGCGGGAGGTCCTACAATGAGCAGTTCTTC.

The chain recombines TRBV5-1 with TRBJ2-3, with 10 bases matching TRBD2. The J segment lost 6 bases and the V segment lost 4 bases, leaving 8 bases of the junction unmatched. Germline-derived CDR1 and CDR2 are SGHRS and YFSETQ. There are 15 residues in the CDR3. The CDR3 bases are TGCGCCAGCAGCCGTACCGGGACTAGCGAGGATACGCAGTATTTT. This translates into CASSRTGTSEDTQYF.

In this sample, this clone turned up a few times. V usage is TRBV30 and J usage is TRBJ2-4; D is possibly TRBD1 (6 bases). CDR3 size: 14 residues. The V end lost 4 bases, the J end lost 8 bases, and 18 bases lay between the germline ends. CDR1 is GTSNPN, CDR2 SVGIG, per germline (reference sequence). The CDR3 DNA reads TGTGCCTGGAAGGCAGGGGATGGATCAGACATTCAGTACTTC. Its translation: CAWKAGDGSDIQYF.

This chain's CDR3 is CAFRCGGYTDTQYF. CDR3 coding DNA: TGTGCCTTTCGCTGTGGGGGGTACACAGATACGCAGTATTTT. The chain carries TRBV11-3 and TRBJ2-3; TRBD2 might be the D (6 bases). Germline V lookup: CDR1 SGHNT, CDR2 YENEEA. The CDR3 covers 14 residues. With 11 bases removed from V and 2 bases from J, the gap between germline ends came to 17 bases.

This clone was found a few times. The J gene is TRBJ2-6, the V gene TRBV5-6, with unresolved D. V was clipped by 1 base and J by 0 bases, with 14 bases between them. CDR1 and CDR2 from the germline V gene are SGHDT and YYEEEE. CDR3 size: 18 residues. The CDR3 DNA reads TGTGCCAGCAGCTTGTACAGTCTTGTACGCTCTGGGGCCAACGTCCTGACTTTC. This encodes CASSLYSLVRSGANVLTF.